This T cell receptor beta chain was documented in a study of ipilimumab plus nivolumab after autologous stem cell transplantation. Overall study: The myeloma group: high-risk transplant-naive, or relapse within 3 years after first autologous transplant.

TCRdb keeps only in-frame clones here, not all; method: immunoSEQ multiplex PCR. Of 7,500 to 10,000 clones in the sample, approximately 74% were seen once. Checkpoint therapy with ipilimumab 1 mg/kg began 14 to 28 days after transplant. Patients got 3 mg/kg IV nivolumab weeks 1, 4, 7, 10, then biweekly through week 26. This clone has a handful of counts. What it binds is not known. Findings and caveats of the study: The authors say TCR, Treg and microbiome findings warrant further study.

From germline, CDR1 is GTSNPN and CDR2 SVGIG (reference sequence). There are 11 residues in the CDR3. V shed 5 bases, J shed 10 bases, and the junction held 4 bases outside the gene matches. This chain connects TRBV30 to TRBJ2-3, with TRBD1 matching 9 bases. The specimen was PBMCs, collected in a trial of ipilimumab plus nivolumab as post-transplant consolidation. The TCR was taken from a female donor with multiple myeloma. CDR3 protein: CAWEDRGAQYF. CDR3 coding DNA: TGTGCCTGGGAGGACAGGGGAGCGCAGTATTTT.